Sequencing of this T cell receptor (beta chain) was carried out in a study of blood T cell repertoires in COVID-19. Study-level information: Researchers got acute and convalescent COVID-19 samples from the United States, Italy and Spain. The analysed material was cDNA or gDNA that came from T cells, B-cell-depleted T cells, or PBMCs.

Methods used by the authors: The authors estimated nucleated cell counts from reference gene primer amplification. Clones were read by immunoSEQ multiplex PCR, and TCRdb kept only the in-frame ones, dropping some. V and J calls and clone size are copied from that table; D and trimming were computed from the DNA. The profile shows around 200,000 clones, about 88% of them singletons. The CDR3 loop spans 15 amino acids. Germline loops: CDR1 MNHEY, CDR2 SVGAGI. V trimming: 6 bases; J trimming: 6 bases; junction bases outside the gene matches: 11. This chain joins TRBV6-5 and TRBJ2-7; 10 nucleotides align to TRBD1. The TCR originated in a middle-aged man with active or convalescent COVID-19. The sample comprised peripheral blood. The CDR3 reads CASSLSHGTGAEQYF. DNA of the CDR3: TGTGCCAGCAGCCTCTCTCACGGGACAGGGGCCGAGCAGTACTTC.